The 9 T cell receptor beta chains presented below share a single source sample, sequenced in a study of blood T cell repertoires in COVID-19. Clones were sequenced by immunoSEQ multiplex PCR, and TCRdb holds only the in-frame ones, with some missing. The table lists about 250,000 clones, 88% of them singletons. The source material was peripheral blood. The receptors originated from a woman aged 40 to 50 who had recovered from COVID-19.

J is TRBJ2-1 and V is TRBV15, with 8 bases aligning to TRBD2. This CDR3 spans 15 amino acids. Germline V lookup: CDR1 LNHNV, CDR2 YYDKDF (reference sequence). The ends lost 0 bases at V and 6 bases at J; junction bases unmatched: 4. CDR3 sequence reads: CATSRDPLAGNEQFF. CDR3 sequence (DNA): TGTGCCACCAGCAGAGATCCGCTAGCGGGCAATGAGCAGTTCTTC.

This chain joins TRBV13 and TRBJ1-2; 8 positions agree with TRBD1. Trimming cost V 2 bases and J 6 bases; bases outside gene matches: 11. The germline CDR1 and CDR2 sequences are PRHDT and FYEKMQ (reference sequence). The CDR3 is made up of 16 amino acids. CDR3 in amino acids: CASSLMLGQGSNGYTF. The CDR3 DNA follows: TGTGCCAGCAGCTTAATGCTCGGACAGGGAAGTAATGGCTACACCTTC.

The chain has TRBV6-1 and TRBJ2-3; the match to TRBD1 covers 9 bases. The CDR3 totals 15 residues. Germline CDR1 reads MNHNS; CDR2 reads SASEGT. The V gene end was trimmed by 3 bases and the J gene end by 0 bases; junction bases not matched to a gene: 1. Here the CDR3 reads CASSDGTGSTDTQYF. As DNA, the CDR3 is TGTGCCAGCAGTGATGGGACAGGGAGCACAGATACGCAGTATTTT.

This clone was observed a handful of times. V is TRBV7-3 and J is TRBJ2-1; TRBD2 agrees at 8 bases. Germline V lookup: CDR1 SGHTA, CDR2 FQGTGA. After removal of 2 bases from V and 6 bases from J, the junction contained 9 bases not matched to a gene. The CDR3 totals 16 residues. The CDR3 here is CASSLGLAGWGNEQFF. The CDR3 region has the DNA TGTGCCAGCAGCTTAGGGCTAGCGGGTTGGGGCAATGAGCAGTTCTTC. The whole variable domain, remainder taken from reference TRBV7-3 and TRBJ2-1, is GAGVSQTPSNKVTEKGKYVELRCDPISGHTALYWYRQSLGQGPEFLIYFQGTGAADDSGLPNDRFFAVRPEGSVSTLKIQRTERGDSAVYLCASSLGLAGWGNEQFFGPGTRLTVL.

J is TRBJ2-7 and V is TRBV7-6, with 7 positions matching TRBD1. V lost 5 bases to trimming and J lost 6 bases; unmatched junction nucleotides: 10. Germline lookup yields CDR1 SGHVS and CDR2 FNYEAQ. The CDR3 sequence is 14 residues long. The DNA of the CDR3 is TGTGCCAGCAGCCCCACGACAGGGCCCCCCGAGCAGTACTTC. Translation gives CASSPTTGPPEQYF.

This rearrangement joins TRBV6-1 to TRBJ2-2; 7 bases are shared with TRBD1. Germline V gene data show CDR1 as MNHNS and CDR2 as SASEGT. With V trimmed by 4 bases and J by 0 bases, 5 bases remained unmatched. The CDR3 contains 16 residues. CDR3 in amino acids: CASSGWGQTNTGELFF. CDR3 DNA sequence: TGTGCCAGCAGTGGTTGGGGACAGACGAACACCGGGGAGCTGTTTTTT.

The V and J genes are TRBV5-6 and TRBJ2-3, with 8 bases lining up with TRBD2. The trim removed 0 bases at V and 1 base at J, leaving 10 bases unmatched. This CDR3 comprises 18 residues. CDR1 is SGHDT and CDR2 is YYEEEE in the germline V gene. The CDR3 reads CASSLGVAGGRGTDTQYF. The CDR3 nucleotides are TGTGCCAGCAGCTTGGGGGTGGCGGGAGGCCGAGGCACAGATACGCAGTATTTT.

The rearrangement joins TRBV19 to TRBJ2-1; 9 bases are a match to TRBD2. This CDR3 comprises 16 residues. V trimming: 1 base; J trimming: 10 bases; junction bases outside the gene matches: 11. Per germline, CDR1 LNHDA and CDR2 SQIVND (reference sequence). This CDR3 is CASSIGRGLAPWEQFF. DNA of the CDR3: TGTGCCAGTAGTATAGGGAGGGGACTAGCCCCGTGGGAGCAGTTCTTC.

CDR3: CASSSDRGANYGYTF. The CDR3 DNA reads as TGTGCCAGCAGCTCCGACAGGGGGGCGAACTATGGCTACACCTTC. The chain employs TRBV5-4 and TRBJ1-2; 9 bases align to TRBD1. The CDR3 runs 15 residues. J lost 2 bases, V lost 3 bases, and 5 bases had no gene match. Germline CDR1 reads SGHNT; CDR2 reads YYREEE (reference sequence). The entire variable domain, with the rest obtained from reference TRBV5-4 and TRBJ1-2, is as follows: ETGVTQSPTHLIKTRGQQVTLRCSSQSGHNTVSWYQQALGQGPQFIFQYYREEENGRGNFPPRFSGLQFPNYSSELNVNALELDDSALYLCASSSDRGANYGYTFGSGTRLTVV.